Listed here are 2 T cell receptor beta chains from one sample, sequenced in a study of cytomegalovirus exposure and HLA in healthy donors. TCRdb's table, derived via immunoSEQ multiplex PCR, lists solely in-frame clones and lacks some. The data contain fewer than 200,000 clones, about nine tenths of them seen just once; the ten biggest clones take up 4.2%. The sequencing input was PBMCs. These receptors were collected from a man aged 18-30 years in good health and CMV-seropositive.

The V call is TRBV7-9, the J call TRBJ2-3, with D possibly TRBD1 on 6 matching bases. V shed 1 base and J shed 3 bases, with 14 bases lying between them. The CDR3 consists of 16 residues. Germline lookup yields CDR1 SEHNR and CDR2 FQNEAQ (reference sequence). The CDR3: CASSLVRQEGTDTQYF. CDR3 bases: TGTGCCAGCAGCTTAGTTCGACAGGAAGGTACAGATACGCAGTATTTT.

V and J are TRBV2 and TRBJ1-5, with 8 bases identical to TRBD1. V lost 10 bases, J lost 2 bases, and 7 bases stayed unmatched. CDR3 length equals 14 residues. Germline CDR1 is SNHLY and CDR2 is FYNNEI. In DNA, the CDR3 is TGTGCCACTAAACCGGACAGGGGCAATCAGCCCCAGCATTTT. Translation gives CATKPDRGNQPQHF.